One sample yielded the 5 T cell receptor beta chains listed below, sequenced in a study of OX40 agonist ivuxolimab in advanced cancers. Profiling relied on immunoSEQ multiplex PCR, and the TCRdb table lists in-frame clones only, not all of them. The sample records fewer than 40,000 clones, just under 75% being singletons. Sequencing used CD4+ or CD8+ T cells sorted from blood, obtained in a trial of the OX40 agonist ivuxolimab. The source is an adult with an advanced solid tumor such as melanoma, head and neck, liver or kidney cancer.

In its sample, this clone was seen a few times. The V gene is TRBV21-1, the J gene TRBJ1-1; TRBD1 was called by the table and not checked on the DNA. TRBV21-1 is a recognized pseudogene. The CDR3 totals 14 residues. This chain's CDR3 is CASSSGTANTEAFF. CDR3 nucleotides: TGTGCCAGCAGCTCCGGGACAGCGAACACTGAAGCTTTCTTT.

This clone was detected only once. CDR3 coding DNA: TGTGCCACCAGCAGAGATGCGGGGTCAAACACCATATATTTT. This encodes CATSRDAGSNTIYF. The rearrangement joins TRBV15 to TRBJ1-3; no reliable D call. V lost 0 bases and J lost 6, with 9 bases in between. The length of the CDR3 is 14 residues. Germline V gene data show CDR1 as LNHNV and CDR2 as YYDKDF (reference sequence).

The CDR3 is CASSQVTWGDTQYF. CDR3 sequence (DNA): TGCGCCAGCAGCCAAGTAACGTGGGGCGATACGCAGTATTTT. This sequence joins TRBV4-1 and TRBJ2-3; D is perhaps TRBD1 (5 bases). The V gene's germline CDR1 is MGHRA and CDR2 YSYEKL. V lost 1 base, J lost 6 bases, and 11 bases lay in between. CDR3 size: 14 residues.

The chain recombines TRBV21-1 with TRBJ2-3; the table's D gene call, TRBD2, was not cross checked with the DNA. TRBV21-1 is given as a pseudogene. The CDR3 is 12 residues long. The DNA for the CDR3 is TGTGCCAGCAGTTATCTATCAGATACGCAGTATTTT. Its translation: CASSYLSDTQYF.

A few counts support this clone. The rearrangement uses TRBV10-3 and TRBJ2-3; no clear D gene. The CDR3 is 15 residues long. Deletions cut 1 base from V and 0 bases from J, with 8 bases between. The germline V gene encodes CDR1 ENHRY and CDR2 SYGVKD. The CDR3 here is CAISELGTSTDTQYF. The CDR3 nucleotides read TGTGCCATCAGTGAGTTGGGAACTAGCACAGATACGCAGTATTTT.